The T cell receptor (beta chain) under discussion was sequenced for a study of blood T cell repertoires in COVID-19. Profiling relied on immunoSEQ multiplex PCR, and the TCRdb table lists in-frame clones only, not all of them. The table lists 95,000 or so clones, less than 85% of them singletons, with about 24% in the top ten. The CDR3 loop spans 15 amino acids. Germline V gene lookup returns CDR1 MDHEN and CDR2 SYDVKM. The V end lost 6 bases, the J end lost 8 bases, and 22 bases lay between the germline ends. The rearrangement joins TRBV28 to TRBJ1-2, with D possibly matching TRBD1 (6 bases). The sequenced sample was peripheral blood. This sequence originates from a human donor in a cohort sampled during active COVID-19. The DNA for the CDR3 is TGTGCCAGCAGCATCGGGTCGGGGGGGCGCCGAGGCTACACCTTC. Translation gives CASSIGSGGRRGYTF.